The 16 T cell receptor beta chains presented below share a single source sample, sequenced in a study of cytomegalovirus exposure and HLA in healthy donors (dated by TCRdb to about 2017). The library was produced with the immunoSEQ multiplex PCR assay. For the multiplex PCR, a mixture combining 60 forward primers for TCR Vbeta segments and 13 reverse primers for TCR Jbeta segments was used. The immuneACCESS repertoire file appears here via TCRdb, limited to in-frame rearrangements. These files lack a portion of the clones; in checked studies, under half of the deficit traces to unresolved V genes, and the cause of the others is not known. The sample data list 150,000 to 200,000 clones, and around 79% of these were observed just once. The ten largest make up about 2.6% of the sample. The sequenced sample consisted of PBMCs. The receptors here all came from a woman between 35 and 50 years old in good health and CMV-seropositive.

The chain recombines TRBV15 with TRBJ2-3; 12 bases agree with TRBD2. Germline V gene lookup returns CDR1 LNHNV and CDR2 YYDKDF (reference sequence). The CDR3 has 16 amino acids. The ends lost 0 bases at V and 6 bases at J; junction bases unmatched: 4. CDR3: CATSREASGGADTQYF. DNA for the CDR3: TGTGCCACCAGCAGAGAGGCTAGCGGGGGGGCTGATACGCAGTATTTT.

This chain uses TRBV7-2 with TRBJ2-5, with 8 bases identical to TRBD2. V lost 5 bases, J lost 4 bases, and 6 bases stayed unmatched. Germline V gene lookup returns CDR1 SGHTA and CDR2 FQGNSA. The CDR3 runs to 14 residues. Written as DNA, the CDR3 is TGTGCCAGCAGCCGAAGCGGGGGAGGAGAGACCCAGTACTTC. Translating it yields CASSRSGGGETQYF.

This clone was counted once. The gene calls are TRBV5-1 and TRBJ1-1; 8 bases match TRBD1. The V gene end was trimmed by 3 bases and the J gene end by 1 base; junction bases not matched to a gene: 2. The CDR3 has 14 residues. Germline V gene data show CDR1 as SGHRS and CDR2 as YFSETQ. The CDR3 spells CASSWGTGNTEAFF. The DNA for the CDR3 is TGCGCCAGCAGCTGGGGGACAGGGAACACTGAAGCTTTCTTT.

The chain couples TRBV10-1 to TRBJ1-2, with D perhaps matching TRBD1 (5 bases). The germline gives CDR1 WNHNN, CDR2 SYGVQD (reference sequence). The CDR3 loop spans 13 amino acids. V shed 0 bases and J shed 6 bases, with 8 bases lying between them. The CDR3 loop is CASSESRGNGYTF. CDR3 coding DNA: TGCGCCAGCAGTGAGTCTAGGGGAAATGGCTACACCTTC.

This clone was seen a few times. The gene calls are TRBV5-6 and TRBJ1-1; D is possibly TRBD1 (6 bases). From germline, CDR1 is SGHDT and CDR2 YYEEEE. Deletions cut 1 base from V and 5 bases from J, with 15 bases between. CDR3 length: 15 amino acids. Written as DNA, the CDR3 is TGTGCCAGCAGCTTGAAGGACAGACGAGGGACTGAAGCTTTCTTT. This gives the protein CASSLKDRRGTEAFF.

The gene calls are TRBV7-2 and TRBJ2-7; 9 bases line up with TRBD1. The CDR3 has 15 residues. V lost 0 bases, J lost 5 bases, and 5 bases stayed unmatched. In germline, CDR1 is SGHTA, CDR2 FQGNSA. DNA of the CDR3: TGTGCCAGCAGCTTAGCGCGGACAGGGGACGACGAGCAGTACTTC. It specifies CASSLARTGDDEQYF.

The CDR3 nucleotides are TGTGCCAGCAGCGTAGGAACAGGGGGCGCAGAGACCCAGTACTTC. It is translated as CASSVGTGGAETQYF. The chain is built from TRBV9 and TRBJ2-5; 9 bases are shared with TRBD1. The junction had 4 bases not matched to a gene; V was cut back by 0 bases and J by 4 bases. Germline CDR1 and CDR2: SGDLS and YYNGEE. The CDR3 is 15 amino acids.

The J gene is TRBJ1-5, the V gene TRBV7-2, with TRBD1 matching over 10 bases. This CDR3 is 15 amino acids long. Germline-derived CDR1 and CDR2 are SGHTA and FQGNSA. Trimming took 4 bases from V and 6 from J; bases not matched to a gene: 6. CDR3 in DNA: TGTGCCAGCAGCTCCGGGACAGGGGTGGCTCAGCCCCAGCATTTT. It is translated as CASSSGTGVAQPQHF. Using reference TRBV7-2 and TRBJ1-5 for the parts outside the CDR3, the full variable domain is GAGVSQSPSNKVTEKGKDVELRCDPISGHTALYWYRQSLGQGLEFLIYFQGNSAPDKSGLPSDRFSAERTGGSVSTLTIQRTQQEDSAVYLCASSSGTGVAQPQHFGDGTRLSIL.

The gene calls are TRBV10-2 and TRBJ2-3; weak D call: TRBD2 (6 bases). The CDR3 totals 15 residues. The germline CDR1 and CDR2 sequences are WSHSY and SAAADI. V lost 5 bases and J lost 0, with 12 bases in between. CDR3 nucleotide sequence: TGCGCCAGCAGTAAAACGGGAGCTAGCACAGATACGCAGTATTTT. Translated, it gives CASSKTGASTDTQYF.

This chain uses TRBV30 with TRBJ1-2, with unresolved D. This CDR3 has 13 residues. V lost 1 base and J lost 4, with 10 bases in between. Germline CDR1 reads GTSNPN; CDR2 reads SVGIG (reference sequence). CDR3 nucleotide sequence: TGTGCCTGGAGTGAAGAGGAACCCTATGGCTACACCTTC. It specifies CAWSEEEPYGYTF.

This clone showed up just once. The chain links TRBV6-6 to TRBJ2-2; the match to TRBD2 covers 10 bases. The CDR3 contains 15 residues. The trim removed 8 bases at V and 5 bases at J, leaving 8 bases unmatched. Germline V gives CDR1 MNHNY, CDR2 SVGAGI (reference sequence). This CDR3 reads CASCFSSGSTGELFF. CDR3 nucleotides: TGTGCCAGCTGTTTTTCTAGCGGGAGTACCGGGGAGCTGTTTTTT.

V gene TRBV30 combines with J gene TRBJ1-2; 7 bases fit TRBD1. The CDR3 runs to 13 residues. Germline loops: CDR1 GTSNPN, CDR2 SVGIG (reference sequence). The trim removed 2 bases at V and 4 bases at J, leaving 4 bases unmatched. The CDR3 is CAWSRGQAYGYTF. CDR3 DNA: TGTGCCTGGAGTCGAGGACAGGCCTATGGCTACACCTTC.

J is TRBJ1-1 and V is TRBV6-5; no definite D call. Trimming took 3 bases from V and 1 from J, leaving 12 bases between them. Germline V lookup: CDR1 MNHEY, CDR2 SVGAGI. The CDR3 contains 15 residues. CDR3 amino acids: CASSYSRVGNTEAFF. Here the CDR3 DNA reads TGTGCCAGCAGTTATAGTCGGGTTGGGAACACTGAAGCTTTCTTT.

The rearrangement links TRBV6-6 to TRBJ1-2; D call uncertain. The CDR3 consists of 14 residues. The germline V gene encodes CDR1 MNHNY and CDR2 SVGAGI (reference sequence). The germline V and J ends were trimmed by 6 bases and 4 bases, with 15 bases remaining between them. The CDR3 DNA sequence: TGTGCCAGCAGCCCCGTGAGGGAGCCCTATGGCTACACCTTC. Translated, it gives CASSPVREPYGYTF.

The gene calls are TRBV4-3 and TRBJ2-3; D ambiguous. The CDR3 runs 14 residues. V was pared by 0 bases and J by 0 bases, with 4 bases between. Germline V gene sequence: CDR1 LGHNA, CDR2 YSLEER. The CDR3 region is CASSQDLSTDTQYF. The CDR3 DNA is TGCGCCAGCAGCCAAGATCTTAGCACAGATACGCAGTATTTT.

The CDR3 DNA reads as TGTGCCAGCAGCTTGAAATTAGGTGGGGGCCCTAATGAAAAACTGTTTTTT. It specifies CASSLKLGGGPNEKLFF. The chain uses TRBV5-4 and TRBJ1-4; TRBD1 is a possible D gene (6 bases). The V gene's germline CDR1 is SGHNT and CDR2 YYREEE (reference sequence). This CDR3 contains 17 residues. Trimming stripped 1 base from V and 3 bases from J, with 16 bases between.